This TCR beta chain is from a study of cytomegalovirus exposure and HLA in healthy donors. Study as a whole: Previous work identified 95 million to 140 million unique TCR beta sequences from about 179 million T cells.

General study findings and limits: The authors enumerated over 150 TCR beta chains as linked to cytomegalovirus. Most TCRs appeared rarely, but some public TCRs recurred in many donors.

The PCR employed 60 Vbeta primers together with 13 Jbeta primers. The data were produced by immunoSEQ multiplex PCR, yet TCRdb's version contains in-frame clones alone and is incomplete. The table lists fewer than 200,000 clones, about 80% of them singletons. Trimming took off 0 bases at V and 2 bases at J, with 14 bases between the two ends. The germline gives CDR1 LGHNT, CDR2 FRNRAP. CDR3 size: 16 residues. A note on this clone: Antigen specificity is unknown.

The sequence was obtained from a woman aged 45-59 years in good health and CMV-seropositive. This chain joins TRBV12-5 and TRBJ2-7; D might be TRBD1 (6 bases). Sample: PBMCs. The CDR3 spells CASGLVQTGWAYEQYF. The CDR3 nucleotides are TGTGCTAGTGGTTTGGTACAAACAGGGTGGGCCTACGAGCAGTACTTC.